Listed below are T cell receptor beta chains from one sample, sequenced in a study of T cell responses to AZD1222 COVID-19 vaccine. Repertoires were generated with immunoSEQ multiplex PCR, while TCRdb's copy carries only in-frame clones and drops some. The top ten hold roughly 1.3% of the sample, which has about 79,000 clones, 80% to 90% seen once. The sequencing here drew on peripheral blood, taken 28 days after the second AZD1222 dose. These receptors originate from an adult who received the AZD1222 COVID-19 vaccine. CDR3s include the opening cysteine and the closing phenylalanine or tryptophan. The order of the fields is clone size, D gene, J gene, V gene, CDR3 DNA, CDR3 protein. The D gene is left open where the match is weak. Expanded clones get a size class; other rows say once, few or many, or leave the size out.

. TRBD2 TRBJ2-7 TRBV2 TGTGCCAGTACTAGCGGGAGGCCCTACGAGCAGTACTTC CASTSGRPYEQYF
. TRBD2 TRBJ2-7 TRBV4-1 TGCGCCAGCAGCCAACTAGCGGGAGGGCCCTACGAGCAGTACTTC CASSQLAGGPYEQYF
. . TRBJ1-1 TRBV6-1 TGTGCCAGCAGTGAAGCACAGGGTTACACTGAAGCTTTCTTT CASSEAQGYTEAFF
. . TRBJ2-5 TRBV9 TGTGCCAGCAGCGTAGGATGGGGGGAAGAGACCCAGTACTTC CASSVGWGEETQYF
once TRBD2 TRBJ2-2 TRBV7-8 TGTGCCAGCAGCTTTAGACTAGCGGGAGGGGCGAACACCGGGGAGCTGTTTTTT CASSFRLAGGANTGELFF
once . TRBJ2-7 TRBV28 TGTGCCAGCTTTAGATTGGGGGCTTCCTACGAGCAGTACTTC CASFRLGASYEQYF
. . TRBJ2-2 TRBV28 TGTGCCAGCAGAACAGGGAACACCGGGGAGCTGTTTTTT CASRTGNTGELFF
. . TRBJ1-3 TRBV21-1 TGTGCCACCACCCTACGAGGAAACACCATATATTTT CATTLRGNTIYF
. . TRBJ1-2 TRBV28 TGTGCCAGCAGTCCTGGAGACTATGGCTACACCTTC CASSPGDYGYTF
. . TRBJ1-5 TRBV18 TGTGCCAGCTCACGATTTAGCAATCAGCCCCAGCATTTT CASSRFSNQPQHF
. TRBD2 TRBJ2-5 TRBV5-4 TGTGCCAGCAGCTTGGGAGTAGCGGGAGGGGAGACCCAGTACTTC CASSLGVAGGETQYF
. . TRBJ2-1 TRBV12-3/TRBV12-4 TGTGCCAGCAGACGGGATCTACATGAGCAGTTCTTC CASRRDLHEQFF
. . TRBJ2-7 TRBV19 TGTGCCAGTAGTATAGAAGGACGGTCCTACGAGCAGTACTTC CASSIEGRSYEQYF
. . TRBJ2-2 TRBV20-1 TGCAGTGCTAGTATTTGGGGGTCGGGCACCGGGGAGCTGTTTTTT CSASIWGSGTGELFF
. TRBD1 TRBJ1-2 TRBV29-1 TGCAGCGTTGAGTCCCGAGACAGGGGTAATTGGGGCTACACCTTC CSVESRDRGNWGYTF
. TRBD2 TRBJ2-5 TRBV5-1 TGCGCCAGCAGCTTGGGGAGACTAGCGAATTACCAAGAGACCCAGTACTTC CASSLGRLANYQETQYF
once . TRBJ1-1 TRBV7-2 TGTGCCAGCAGCTTAGCTGGGGCGTCGAACACTGAAGCTTTCTTT CASSLAGASNTEAFF
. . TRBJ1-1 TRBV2 TGTGCCAGCAGTGCCCAGGTCCCAGGAGCTTTCTTT CASSAQVPGAFF